This T cell receptor (beta chain) stems from a study of blood T cell repertoires in COVID-19. The V end was cut by 0 bases, the J end by 4 bases, with 10 bases between. The CDR3 is made up of 14 amino acids. The germline gives CDR1 SGDLS, CDR2 YYNGEE. The table came from immunoSEQ multiplex PCR; TCRdb's copy has only in-frame clones and leaves some out. The sample yields roughly 100,000 clones, around four fifths seen once. J is TRBJ1-2 and V is TRBV9, with D tentatively TRBD1 (6 bases). What was sequenced was peripheral blood. The TCR was taken from a man between 60 and 70 years old with active or convalescent COVID-19. This chain's CDR3 is CASSVEAGAYGYTF. In DNA form, the CDR3 reads TGTGCCAGCAGCGTAGAGGCAGGGGCCTATGGCTACACCTTC.